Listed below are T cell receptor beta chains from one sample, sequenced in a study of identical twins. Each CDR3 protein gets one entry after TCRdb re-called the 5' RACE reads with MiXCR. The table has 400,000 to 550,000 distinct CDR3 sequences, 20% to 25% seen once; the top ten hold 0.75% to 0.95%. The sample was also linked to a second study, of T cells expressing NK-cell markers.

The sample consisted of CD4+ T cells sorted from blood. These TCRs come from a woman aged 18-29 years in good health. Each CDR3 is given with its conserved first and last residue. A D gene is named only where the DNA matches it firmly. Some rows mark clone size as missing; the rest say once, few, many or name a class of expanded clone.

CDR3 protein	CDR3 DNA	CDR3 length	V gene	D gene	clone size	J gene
CASSVAPSGSGETQYF	TGTGCCAGCAGCGTAGCCCCTAGCGGGAGCGGGGAGACCCAGTACTTC	16	TRBV9	TRBD2	NA	TRBJ2-5
CASSTGGRVSETQYF	TGTGCCAGCAGTACCGGGGGTAGGGTTTCGGAGACCCAGTACTTC	15	TRBV6-1	NA	few	TRBJ2-5
CSAGRTSGSRYEQYF	TGCAGTGCTGGGCGGACTAGCGGGAGTCGTTACGAGCAGTACTTC	15	TRBV20-1	TRBD2	NA	TRBJ2-7
CASSRTGPVAEQYF	TGTGCCAGTAGTAGGACGGGACCGGTTGCCGAGCAGTACTTC	14	TRBV19	NA	NA	TRBJ2-7
CASSGHGRAFF	TGTGCCAGCAGCGGTCACGGTCGAGCTTTCTTT	11	TRBV7-9	NA	NA	TRBJ1-1
CASATSERDEQFF	TGTGCTAGTGCTACTAGCGAGAGGGATGAGCAGTTCTTC	13	TRBV12-5	TRBD2	NA	TRBJ2-1
CASSLWGDRSRGTDTQYF	TGTGCCAGCAGTTTATGGGGAGACAGGAGTCGGGGCACAGATACGCAGTATTTT	18	TRBV27	NA	NA	TRBJ2-3
CAISGHGAGELFF	TGTGCCATCAGTGGTCATGGGGCCGGGGAGCTGTTTTTT	13	TRBV10-3	NA	NA	TRBJ2-2
CSVDPVHTDTQYF	TGCAGCGTTGATCCTGTACACACAGATACGCAGTATTTT	13	TRBV29-1	NA	few	TRBJ2-3
CSARSPGADSYNEQFF	TGCAGTGCCCGTTCCCCCGGTGCAGACTCCTACAATGAGCAGTTCTTC	16	TRBV20-1	NA	few	TRBJ2-1
CATSDHNSGGNEQFF	TGTGCCACCAGTGATCATAACTCAGGGGGCAATGAGCAGTTCTTC	15	TRBV24-1	TRBD1	few	TRBJ2-1
CAISESSEETQYF	TGTGCCATCAGTGAGTCTTCTGAAGAGACCCAGTACTTC	13	TRBV10-3	NA	NA	TRBJ2-5
CSAREGGGFTGELFF	TGCAGTGCTAGGGAAGGGGGGGGGTTTACCGGGGAGCTGTTTTTT	15	TRBV20-1	NA	NA	TRBJ2-2
CASSLEDRGWGTDTQYF	TGTGCCAGCAGCTTAGAGGACCGGGGATGGGGCACAGATACGCAGTATTTT	17	TRBV11-2	NA	NA	TRBJ2-3
CASSGKRGLSTDTQYF	TGCGCCAGCAGCGGTAAAAGGGGCTTGAGTACAGATACGCAGTATTTT	16	TRBV5-1	NA	few	TRBJ2-3
CASSERGGTSGNTIYF	TGTGCCAGCAGTGAAAGGGGCGGAACCTCAGGAAACACCATATATTTT	16	TRBV6-1	NA	NA	TRBJ1-3
CASREILLDTQYF	TGCGCCAGCAGGGAGATTTTATTGGATACGCAGTATTTT	13	TRBV5-1	NA	NA	TRBJ2-3
CSARDAGGTDTQYF	TGCAGTGCTAGAGATGCGGGAGGCACAGATACGCAGTATTTT	14	TRBV20-1	TRBD2	many	TRBJ2-3
CASRRHLDEQFF	TGTGCCAGCAGGAGACACTTAGATGAGCAGTTCTTC	12	TRBV6-2/TRBV6-3	NA	once	TRBJ2-1
CSAGLGPYGRNEQFF	TGCAGTGCTGGATTGGGACCTTACGGCCGAAATGAGCAGTTCTTC	15	TRBV20-1	NA	few	TRBJ2-1
CASTTGDTYEQYF	TGTGCCAGCACGACAGGTGATACCTACGAGCAGTACTTC	13	TRBV7-9	NA	NA	TRBJ2-7
CASRTGTDPRAFF	TGTGCCAGCAGAACAGGGACAGACCCGAGGGCTTTCTTT	13	TRBV2	TRBD1	NA	TRBJ1-1